What follows describes a single T cell receptor (beta chain). This specimen belongs to a study of cytomegalovirus exposure and HLA in healthy donors. Study background: The same platform was used for the 120 validation repertoires and the 650 to 800 first-cohort repertoires, a later analysis reported.

The method was immunoSEQ multiplex PCR; TCRdb's version includes in-frame clones alone and lacks a portion of them. Among about 190,000 clones listed, 86% were seen once. The length of the CDR3 is 15 residues. Per the germline V gene, CDR1 is SGHRS and CDR2 is YFSETQ. V dropped 4 bases and J dropped 4; count of bases not matched to a gene: 7. The receptor was isolated from a woman aged 18-29 years in good health and CMV-seronegative. The sample comprised PBMCs. The chain employs TRBV5-1 and TRBJ2-1; 8 nucleotides match TRBD2. The CDR3 protein is CASSTTSAEYNEQFF. CDR3 DNA: TGCGCCAGCAGCACGACTAGCGCCGAGTACAATGAGCAGTTCTTC.